This T cell receptor (beta chain) came from a study of T cells in Graves' hyperthyroidism and ophthalmopathy. CDR1 SNHLY and CDR2 FYNNEI come from the germline V gene. The CDR3 totals 13 residues. The germline V and J ends were trimmed by 5 bases and 1 base, with 7 bases remaining between them. The table lists this clonotype with many counts. Authors of the study amplified TCR beta CDR3 regions from RNA transcripts. In the first-round RT-PCR of the TCR CDR3, the HTBI primer set was used. MiXCR, run by TCRdb on the multiplex PCR reads, gives a single entry per CDR3 protein. Among fewer than 850,000 distinct CDR3 sequences listed, 17% were seen once.

Sample: blood. V gene TRBV2 combines with J gene TRBJ2-3; no clear D. This TCR was recovered from a man between 45 and 60 years old with Graves' hyperthyroidism. CDR3 sequence: CASSREGTDTQYF. DNA of the CDR3: TGTGCCAGCAGTCGAGAGGGCACAGATACGCAGTATTTT.